The 13 T cell receptor beta chains listed next were all sequenced from one sample in a study of vaccination and CD4 T cells after COVID-19. As for treatment: approximately 9-day PBMC culture with coronavirus spike peptide pools or control peptides (ViraFEST assay). With the Oncomine TCR Beta short-read assay, DNA from cultured CD4+ T cells was sequenced. TCRdb itself ran the PCR reads through MiXCR, one entry per CDR3 protein. The sample includes about 20,000 distinct CDR3 sequences, about 44% of them seen just once. These receptors have no identified antigens. The sample consisted of CD4+ T cells from blood, cultured in vitro. The origin of the receptors is a human donor who had recovered from COVID-19.

The chain joins TRBV28 to TRBJ2-6, with a weak D call TRBD2 (5 bases). Germline V gene data show CDR1 as MDHEN and CDR2 as SYDVKM. V was pared by 5 bases and J by 0 bases, with 14 bases between. The CDR3 is made up of 17 amino acids. CDR3 nucleotides: TGTGCCAGCAGTCATGGGTCAAGCGGCTCTGGGGCCAACGTCCTGACTTTC. Amino acids: CASSHGSSGSGANVLTF.

The rearrangement uses TRBV20-1 and TRBJ1-2; TRBD1 agrees at 7 bases. In germline, CDR1 is DFQATT, CDR2 SNEGSKA (reference sequence). The CDR3 covers 13 residues. The trim removed 6 bases at V and 7 bases at J, leaving 11 bases unmatched. CDR3 nucleotide sequence: TGCAGTGCCAGACAGGGTTTGTCGCCTGGCTACACCTTC. This codes for CSARQGLSPGYTF.

CDR3 residues: CASSPLAGGRETQYF. The CDR3 nucleotides read TGTGCCAGTAGTCCACTAGCGGGAGGTCGGGAGACCCAGTACTTC. The rearrangement joins TRBV19 to TRBJ2-5, with TRBD2 matching over 12 bases. With V trimmed by 5 bases and J by 5 bases, 6 bases remained unmatched. This CDR3 has 15 amino acids. Germline V gene data show CDR1 as LNHDA and CDR2 as SQIVND (reference sequence).

CDR3 sequence: CASSLKRRINTEAFF. CDR3 DNA: TGTGCCAGCAGTTTAAAGCGCAGAATTAACACTGAAGCTTTCTTT. This chain connects TRBV12-3 or TRBV12-4 to TRBJ1-1; unclear D gene. Trimming cost V 2 bases and J 2 bases, with 12 bases left between them. The CDR3 loop spans 15 amino acids.

The genes are TRBV6-2 or TRBV6-3 and TRBJ1-1; tentative D call: TRBD1 (5 bases). V was pared by 6 bases and J by 9 bases, with 20 bases between. The CDR3 length is 14 residues. CDR1 and CDR2 from the germline V gene are MNHEY and SVGEGT. CDR3 DNA sequence: TGTGCCAGCAGGGCCCCAGGGACCGGAGGCCAAGCTTTCTTT. Translating gives CASRAPGTGGQAFF.

This clonotype was detected only once. The V and J genes are TRBV4-2 and TRBJ1-2; D is undetermined. V was trimmed by 1 base and J by 6 bases, leaving 12 bases between them. CDR1 is LGHNA and CDR2 is YNFKEQ in the germline V gene. This CDR3 contains 14 residues. CDR3 sequence: CASSQVEGVNGYTF. CDR3 DNA: TGTGCCAGCAGCCAAGTGGAGGGTGTGAATGGCTACACCTTC.

DNA for the CDR3: TGCGCCAGCAGCTTGGCCAAGTTTCAGGGTCTCAAACTAGGCGGGGAGCTGTTTTTT. Its protein product is CASSLAKFQGLKLGGELFF. The J gene is TRBJ2-2, the V gene TRBV5-1; perhaps D is TRBD1 or TRBD2 (5 bases each). V lost 0 bases and J lost 7, with 25 bases in between. CDR1 and CDR2 (germline): SGHRS, YFSETQ. The CDR3 is 19 amino acids.

J is TRBJ1-3 and V is TRBV18, with 9 bases that match TRBD1. Trimming removed 6 bases from V and 7 bases from J; junction bases left unmatched: 4. The CDR3 runs 13 residues. The germline CDR1 and CDR2 sequences are KGHSH and LQKENI. CDR3: CASSLGQGNTIYF. CDR3 in DNA: TGTGCCAGCTCGCTTGGACAGGGGAACACCATATATTTT.

The J gene is TRBJ1-5, the V gene TRBV2; 8 positions agree with TRBD1. CDR1 SNHLY and CDR2 FYNNEI come from the germline V gene. V was clipped by 4 bases and J by 6 bases; unmatched bases: 8. This CDR3 is built from 15 residues. CDR3 sequence reads: CASSGGRGLGQPQHF. CDR3 nucleotide sequence: TGTGCCAGCAGTGGTGGCAGGGGGCTAGGTCAGCCCCAGCATTTT. The full variable domain, with the rest looked up from reference TRBV2 and TRBJ1-5, is EPEVTQTPSHQVTQMGQEVILRCVPISNHLYFYWYRQILGQKVEFLVSFYNNEISEKSEIFDDQFSVERPDGSNFTLKIRSTKLEDSAMYFCASSGGRGLGQPQHFGDGTRLSIL.

V gene TRBV7-2 combines with J gene TRBJ2-7; 8 bases agree with TRBD1. Germline CDR1 is SGHTA and CDR2 is FQGNSA. Losses at the gene ends were 1 base for V and 4 bases for J; bases not matched to a gene: 6. The CDR3 totals 15 residues. For the CDR3, the DNA is TGTGCCAGCAGCTTAGTTGTGACAGGGGAATACGAGCAGTACTTC. This codes for CASSLVVTGEYEQYF.

V is TRBV6-1 and J is TRBJ1-2; possible D gene TRBD1, 5 bases. The CDR3 has 18 residues. Trimming shortened V by 2 bases and J by 8 bases, and 27 bases separated the two germline ends. Germline CDR1 and CDR2: MNHNS and SASEGT. The CDR3 nucleotides read TGTGCCAGCAGTGAATTGGCGACAGCTTCTCGACCTCGGGGAGGCTACACCTTC. Protein product: CASSELATASRPRGGYTF.

This chain links TRBV19 with TRBJ1-2; TRBD1 is a possible D gene (5 bases). The CDR3 runs to 11 residues. Germline CDR1 is LNHDA and CDR2 is SQIVND (reference sequence). V was shortened by 0 bases and J by 13 bases, with 9 bases between the two germline ends. DNA of the CDR3: TGTGCCAGTAGTATAGACAGGGCGTTCACCTTC. Translation gives CASSIDRAFTF.

This chain connects TRBV7-9 to TRBJ2-7; TRBD1 is a possible D gene (5 bases). V shed 5 bases and J shed 1 base, with 9 bases lying between them. The CDR3 covers 13 residues. Germline CDR1 SEHNR, CDR2 FQNEAQ (reference sequence). Written as DNA, the CDR3 is TGTGCCAGCAGCCGGACACGTTCCTACGAGCAGTACTTC. It encodes CASSRTRSYEQYF.